The present T cell receptor beta chain was sequenced within a study of shared clonotypes between healthy human individuals. The data were produced by immunoSEQ multiplex PCR, yet TCRdb's version contains in-frame clones alone and is incomplete. The sample holds some 2.1 million clones, roughly 96% seen once. V lost 5 bases to trimming and J lost 7 bases; unmatched junction nucleotides: 11. The CDR3 contains 17 residues. CDR1 is MNHEY, CDR2 SMNVEV, per germline (reference sequence). V and J are TRBV27 and TRBJ2-2; TRBD1 agrees at 12 bases. Sequencing was performed on naive CD4+ T cells sorted from blood. Documented subset: CD45RA+ positively selected. This clonotype originated in a man between 18 and 35 years old in good health. In nucleotides, the CDR3 is TGTGCCAGCAGTCCCTACCGGGACAGGGGGCGCGGCGGGGAGCTGTTTTTT. It encodes CASSPYRDRGRGGELFF.